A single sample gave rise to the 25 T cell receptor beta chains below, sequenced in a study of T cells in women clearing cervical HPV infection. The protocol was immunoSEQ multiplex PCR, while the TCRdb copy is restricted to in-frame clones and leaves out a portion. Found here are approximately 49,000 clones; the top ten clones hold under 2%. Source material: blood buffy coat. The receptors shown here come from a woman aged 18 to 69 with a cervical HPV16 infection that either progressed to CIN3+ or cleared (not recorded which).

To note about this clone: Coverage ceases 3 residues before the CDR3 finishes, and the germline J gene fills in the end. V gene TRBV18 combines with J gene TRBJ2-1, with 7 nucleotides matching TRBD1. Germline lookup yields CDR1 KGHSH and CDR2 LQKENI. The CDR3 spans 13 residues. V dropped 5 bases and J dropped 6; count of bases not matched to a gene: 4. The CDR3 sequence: CASSSGQSNEQFF. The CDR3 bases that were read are TGTGCCAGCTCATCGGGACAGTCCAATGAG.

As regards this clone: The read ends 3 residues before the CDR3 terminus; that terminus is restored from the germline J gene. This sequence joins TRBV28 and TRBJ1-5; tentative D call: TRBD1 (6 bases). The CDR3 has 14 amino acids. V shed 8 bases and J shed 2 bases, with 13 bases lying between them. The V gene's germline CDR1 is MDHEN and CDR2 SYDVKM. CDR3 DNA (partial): TGTGCCAGCCACCTGTCAGGGGGCAATCAGCCC. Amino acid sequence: CASHLSGGNQP. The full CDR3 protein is CASHLSGGNQPQHF.

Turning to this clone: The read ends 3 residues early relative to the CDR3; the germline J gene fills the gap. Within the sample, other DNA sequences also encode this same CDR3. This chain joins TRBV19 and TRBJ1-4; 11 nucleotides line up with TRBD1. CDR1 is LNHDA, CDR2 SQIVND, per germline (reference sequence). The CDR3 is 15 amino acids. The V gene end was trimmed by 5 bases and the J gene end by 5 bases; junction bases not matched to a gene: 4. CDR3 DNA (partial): TGTGCCAGTAGTGCATGGACAGGGGGCAATGAAAAA. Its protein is CASSAWTGGNEK. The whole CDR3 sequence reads CASSAWTGGNEKLFF.

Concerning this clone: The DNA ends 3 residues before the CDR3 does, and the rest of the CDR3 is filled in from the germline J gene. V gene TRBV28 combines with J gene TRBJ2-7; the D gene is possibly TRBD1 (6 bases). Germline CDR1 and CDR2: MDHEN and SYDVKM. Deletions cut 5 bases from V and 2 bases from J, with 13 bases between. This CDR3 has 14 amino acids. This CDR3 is CASSVRDTTYEQYF. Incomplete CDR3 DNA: TGTGCCAGCAGTGTCCGGGACACCACCTACGAG.

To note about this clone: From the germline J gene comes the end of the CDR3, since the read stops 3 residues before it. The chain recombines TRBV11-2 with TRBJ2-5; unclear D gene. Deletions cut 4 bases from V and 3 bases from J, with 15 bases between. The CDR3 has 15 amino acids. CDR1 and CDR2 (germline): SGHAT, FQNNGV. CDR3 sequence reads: CASSSRLRQKETQYF. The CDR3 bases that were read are TGTGCCAGCAGCTCGCGATTACGCCAAAAAGAGACC.

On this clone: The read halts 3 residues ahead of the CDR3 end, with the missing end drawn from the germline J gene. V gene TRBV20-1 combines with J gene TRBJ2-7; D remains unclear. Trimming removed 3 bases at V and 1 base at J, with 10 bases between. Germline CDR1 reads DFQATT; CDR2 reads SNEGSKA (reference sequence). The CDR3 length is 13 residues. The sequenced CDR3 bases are TGCAGTGCTAGCCCCACTTGGTCCTACGAG. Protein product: CSASPTWSYE. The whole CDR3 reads CSASPTWSYEQYF.

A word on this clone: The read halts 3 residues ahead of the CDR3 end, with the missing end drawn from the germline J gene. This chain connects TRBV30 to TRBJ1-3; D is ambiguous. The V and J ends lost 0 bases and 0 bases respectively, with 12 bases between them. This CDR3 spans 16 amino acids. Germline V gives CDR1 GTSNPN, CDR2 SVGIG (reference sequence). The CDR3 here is CAWSVPGDFSGNTIYF. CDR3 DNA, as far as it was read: TGTGCCTGGAGTGTACCAGGTGATTTCTCTGGAAACACC.

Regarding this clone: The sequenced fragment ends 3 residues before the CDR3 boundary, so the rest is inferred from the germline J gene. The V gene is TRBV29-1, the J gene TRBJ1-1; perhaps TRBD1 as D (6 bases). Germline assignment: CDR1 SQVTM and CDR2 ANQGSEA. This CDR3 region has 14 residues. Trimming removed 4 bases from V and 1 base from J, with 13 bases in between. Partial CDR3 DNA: TGCAGCGTTGTAAAGGGGGTGGGGAACACTGAA. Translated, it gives CSVVKGVGNTE. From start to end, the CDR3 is CSVVKGVGNTEAFF.

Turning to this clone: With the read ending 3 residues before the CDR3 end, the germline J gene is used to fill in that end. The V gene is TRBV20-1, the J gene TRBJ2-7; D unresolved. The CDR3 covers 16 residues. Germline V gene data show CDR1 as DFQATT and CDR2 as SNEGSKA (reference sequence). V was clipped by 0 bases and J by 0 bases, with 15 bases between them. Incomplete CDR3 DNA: TGCAGTGCTAGAGATCCGGCAGGTCCTCCCTCCTACGAG. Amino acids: CSARDPAGPPSYE. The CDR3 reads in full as CSARDPAGPPSYEQYF.

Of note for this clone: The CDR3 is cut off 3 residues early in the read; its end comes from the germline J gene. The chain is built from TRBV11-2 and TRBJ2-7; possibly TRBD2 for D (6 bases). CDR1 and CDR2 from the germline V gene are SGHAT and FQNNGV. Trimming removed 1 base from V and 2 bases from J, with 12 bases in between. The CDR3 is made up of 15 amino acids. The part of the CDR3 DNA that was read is TGTGCCAGCAGCTTAGGGGGGGTGTTAGCCTACGAG. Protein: CASSLGGVLAYE. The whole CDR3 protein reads CASSLGGVLAYEQYF.

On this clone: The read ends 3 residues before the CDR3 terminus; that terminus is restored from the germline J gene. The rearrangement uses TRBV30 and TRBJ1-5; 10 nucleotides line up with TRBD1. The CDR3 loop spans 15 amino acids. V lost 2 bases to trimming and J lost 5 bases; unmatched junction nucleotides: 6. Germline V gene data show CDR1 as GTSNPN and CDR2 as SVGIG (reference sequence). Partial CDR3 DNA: TGTGCCTGGAGTTATGCCGGGACAGGGGATCAGCCC. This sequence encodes CAWSYAGTGDQP. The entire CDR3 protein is CAWSYAGTGDQPQHF.

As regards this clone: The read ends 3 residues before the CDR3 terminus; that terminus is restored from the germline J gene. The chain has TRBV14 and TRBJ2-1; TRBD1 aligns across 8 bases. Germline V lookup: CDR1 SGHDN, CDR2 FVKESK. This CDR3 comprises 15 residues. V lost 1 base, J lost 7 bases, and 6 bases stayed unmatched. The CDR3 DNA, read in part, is TGTGCCAGCAGCCAAGGGACAGGGTGGAAGAATGAG. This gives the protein CASSQGTGWKNE. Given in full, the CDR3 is CASSQGTGWKNEQFF.

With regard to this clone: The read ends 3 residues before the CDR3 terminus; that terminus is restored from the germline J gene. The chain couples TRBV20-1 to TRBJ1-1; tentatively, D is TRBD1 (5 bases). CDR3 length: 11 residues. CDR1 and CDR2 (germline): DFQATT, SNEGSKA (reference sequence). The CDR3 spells CSARVGEVAFF. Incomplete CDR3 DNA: TGCAGTGCTAGAGTAGGGGAGGTG.

The part of the CDR3 DNA that was read is TGTGCCAGCTGGGACAGCTATAATGAAAAA. Its translation is CASWDSYNEK. The complete CDR3 protein is CASWDSYNEKLFF. The chain uses TRBV2 and TRBJ1-4; 7 nucleotides align to TRBD1. The read ends 3 residues shy of where the CDR3 ends; the end is completed using the germline J gene. The CDR3 runs 13 residues. Germline lookup yields CDR1 SNHLY and CDR2 FYNNEI. V lost 8 bases and J lost 4; bases outside the gene matches: 4.

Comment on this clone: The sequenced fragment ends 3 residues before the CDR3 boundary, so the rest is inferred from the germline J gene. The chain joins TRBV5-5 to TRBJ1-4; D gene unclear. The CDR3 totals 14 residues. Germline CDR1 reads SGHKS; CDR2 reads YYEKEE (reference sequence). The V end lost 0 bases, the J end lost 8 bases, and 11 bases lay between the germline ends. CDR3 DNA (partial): TGTGCCAGCAGCTTGGGAGTTGCGAGAGAAAAA. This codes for CASSLGVAREK. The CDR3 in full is CASSLGVAREKLFF.

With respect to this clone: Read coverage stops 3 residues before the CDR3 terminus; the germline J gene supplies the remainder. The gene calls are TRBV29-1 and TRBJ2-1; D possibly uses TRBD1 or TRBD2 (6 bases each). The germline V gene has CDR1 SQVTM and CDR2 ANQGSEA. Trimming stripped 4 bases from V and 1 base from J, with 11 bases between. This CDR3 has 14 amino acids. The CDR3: CSVVGGGSYNEQFF. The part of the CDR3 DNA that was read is TGCAGCGTTGTAGGGGGAGGTTCCTACAATGAG.

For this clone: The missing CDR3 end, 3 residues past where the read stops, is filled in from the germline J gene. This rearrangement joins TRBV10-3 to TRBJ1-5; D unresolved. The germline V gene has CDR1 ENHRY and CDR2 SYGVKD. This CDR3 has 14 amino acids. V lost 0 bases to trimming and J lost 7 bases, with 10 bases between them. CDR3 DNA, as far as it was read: TGTGCCATCAGTGAGTCTTCAGGCTTGCAGCCC. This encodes CAISESSGLQP. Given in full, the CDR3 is CAISESSGLQPQHF.

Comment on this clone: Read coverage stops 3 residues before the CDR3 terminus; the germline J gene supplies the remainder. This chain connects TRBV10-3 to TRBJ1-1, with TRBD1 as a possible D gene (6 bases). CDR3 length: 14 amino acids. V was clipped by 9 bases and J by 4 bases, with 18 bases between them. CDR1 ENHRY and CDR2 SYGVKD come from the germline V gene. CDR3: CAIRQQGGFTEAFF. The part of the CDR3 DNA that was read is TGTGCCATTAGGCAACAGGGAGGGTTCACTGAA.

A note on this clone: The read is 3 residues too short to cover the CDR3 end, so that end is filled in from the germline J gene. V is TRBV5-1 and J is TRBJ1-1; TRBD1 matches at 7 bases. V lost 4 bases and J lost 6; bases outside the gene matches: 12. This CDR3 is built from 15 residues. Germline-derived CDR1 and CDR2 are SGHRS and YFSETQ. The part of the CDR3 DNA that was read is TGCGCCAGCAGCCCGGGGACAGAAACTAGGCCTGAA. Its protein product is CASSPGTETRPE. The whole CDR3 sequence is CASSPGTETRPEAFF.

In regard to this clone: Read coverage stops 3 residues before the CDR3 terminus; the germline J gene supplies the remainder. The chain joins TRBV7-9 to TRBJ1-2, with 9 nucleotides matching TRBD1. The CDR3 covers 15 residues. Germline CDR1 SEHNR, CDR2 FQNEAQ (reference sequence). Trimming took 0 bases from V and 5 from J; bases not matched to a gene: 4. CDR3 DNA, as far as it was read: TGTGCCAGCAGCTTAGCTGGACAGGGGAGATATGGC. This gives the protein CASSLAGQGRYG. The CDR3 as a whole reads CASSLAGQGRYGYTF.

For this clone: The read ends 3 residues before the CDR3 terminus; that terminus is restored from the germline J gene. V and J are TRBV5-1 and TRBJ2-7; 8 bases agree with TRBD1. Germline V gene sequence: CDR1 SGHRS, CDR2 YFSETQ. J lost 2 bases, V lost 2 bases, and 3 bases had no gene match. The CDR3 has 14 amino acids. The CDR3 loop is CASSFRTGTYEQYF. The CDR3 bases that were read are TGCGCCAGCAGCTTCAGGACAGGGACCTACGAG.

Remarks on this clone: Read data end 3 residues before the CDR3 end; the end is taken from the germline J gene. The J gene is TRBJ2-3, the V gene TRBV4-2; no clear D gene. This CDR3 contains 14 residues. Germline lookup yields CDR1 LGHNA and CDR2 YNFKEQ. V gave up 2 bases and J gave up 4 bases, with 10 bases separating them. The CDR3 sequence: CASSQLKGADTQYF. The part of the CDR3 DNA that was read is TGTGCCAGCAGCCAATTAAAGGGCGCAGATACG.

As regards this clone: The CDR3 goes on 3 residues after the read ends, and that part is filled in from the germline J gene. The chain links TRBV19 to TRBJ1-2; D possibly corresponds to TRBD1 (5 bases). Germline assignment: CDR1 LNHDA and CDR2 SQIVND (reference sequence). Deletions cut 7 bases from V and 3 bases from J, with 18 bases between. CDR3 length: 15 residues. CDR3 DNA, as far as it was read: TGTGCCAGTACGTACGGGGGGGAAACCTACTATGGC. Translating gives CASTYGGETYYG. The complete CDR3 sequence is CASTYGGETYYGYTF.

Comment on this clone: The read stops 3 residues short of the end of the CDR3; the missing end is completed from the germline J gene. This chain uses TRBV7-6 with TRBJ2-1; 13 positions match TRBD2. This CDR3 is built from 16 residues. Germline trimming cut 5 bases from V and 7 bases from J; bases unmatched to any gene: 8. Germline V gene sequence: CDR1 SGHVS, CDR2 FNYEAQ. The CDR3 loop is CASSPGTSGIANEQFF. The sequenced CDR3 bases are TGTGCCAGCAGCCCCGGGACTAGCGGGATCGCTAATGAG.

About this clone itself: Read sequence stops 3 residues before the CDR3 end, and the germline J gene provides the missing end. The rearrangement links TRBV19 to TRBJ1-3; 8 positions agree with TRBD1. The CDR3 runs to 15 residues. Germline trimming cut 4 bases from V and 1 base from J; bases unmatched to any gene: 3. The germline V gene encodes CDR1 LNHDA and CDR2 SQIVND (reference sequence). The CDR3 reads CASSTGGASGNTIYF. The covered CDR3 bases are TGTGCCAGTAGTACAGGGGGCGCGTCTGGAAACACC.